This T cell receptor beta chain appears in the sequencing data of a study of T cell repertoires in cytomegalovirus infection. At the level of the study: In the study, CMV epitopes included recently identified HLA-C-restricted and well-studied HLA-B-restricted ones. Both CMV infection and a matching HLA type were indicated by public TCR beta signatures. Study findings and constraints: Cumulative public TCR beta family frequency identified CMV carriers with the relevant HLA. The study found HLA-C-restricted CMV-specific TCR beta clonotypes dominating the ex vivo response.

The length of the CDR3 is 14 residues. The germline gives CDR1 SGHTA, CDR2 FQGNSA. Unmatched junction bases numbered 6, after V lost 3 bases and J lost 6 bases. TCRdb processed the reads anew with MiXCR; each CDR3 protein has one entry. The sample gives around 95,000 distinct CDR3 sequences, 25% to 30% of which show up once; about three quarters is in the top ten. This clonotype has a count of ten or more. Its target is not known. This TCR came from a human donor in good health (CMV status not recorded). Some clones in this sample may be carry-over from other donors' samples. The sequenced sample was CD8+ T cells from cultured PBMCs, obtained from culture after CMV antigen stimulation. The V and J genes are TRBV7-2 and TRBJ2-3, with TRBD2 matching over 7 bases. CDR3 amino acids: CASSFRLATDTQYF. The CDR3, as DNA: TGTGCCAGCAGCTTTCGACTAGCTACGGATACGCAGTATTTT.